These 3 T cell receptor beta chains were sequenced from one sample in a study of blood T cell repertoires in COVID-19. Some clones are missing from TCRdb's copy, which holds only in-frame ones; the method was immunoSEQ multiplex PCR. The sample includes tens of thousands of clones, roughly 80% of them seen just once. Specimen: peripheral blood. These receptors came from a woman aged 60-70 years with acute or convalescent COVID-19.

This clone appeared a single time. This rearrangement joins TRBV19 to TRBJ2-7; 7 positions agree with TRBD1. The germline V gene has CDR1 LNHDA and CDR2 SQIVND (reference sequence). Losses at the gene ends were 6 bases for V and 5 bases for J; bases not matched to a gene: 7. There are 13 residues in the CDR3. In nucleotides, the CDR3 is TGTGCCAGTAGCCCGACAGGGAGCGACGAGCAGTACGTC. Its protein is CASSPTGSDEQYV.

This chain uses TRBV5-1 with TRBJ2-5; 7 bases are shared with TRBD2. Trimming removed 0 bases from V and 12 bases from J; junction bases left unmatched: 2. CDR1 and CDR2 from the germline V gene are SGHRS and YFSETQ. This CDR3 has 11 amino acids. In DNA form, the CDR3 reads TGCGCCAGCAGCTTGGAGGGGAGGGAGTACTTC. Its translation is CASSLEGREYF.

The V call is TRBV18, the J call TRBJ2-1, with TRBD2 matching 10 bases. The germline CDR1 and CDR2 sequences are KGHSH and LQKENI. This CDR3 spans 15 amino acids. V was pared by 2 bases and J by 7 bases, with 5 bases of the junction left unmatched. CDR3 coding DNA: TGTGCCAGCTCACCAGGAAGCGGGGGGGGTAATGAGCAGTTCTTC. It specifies CASSPGSGGGNEQFF.